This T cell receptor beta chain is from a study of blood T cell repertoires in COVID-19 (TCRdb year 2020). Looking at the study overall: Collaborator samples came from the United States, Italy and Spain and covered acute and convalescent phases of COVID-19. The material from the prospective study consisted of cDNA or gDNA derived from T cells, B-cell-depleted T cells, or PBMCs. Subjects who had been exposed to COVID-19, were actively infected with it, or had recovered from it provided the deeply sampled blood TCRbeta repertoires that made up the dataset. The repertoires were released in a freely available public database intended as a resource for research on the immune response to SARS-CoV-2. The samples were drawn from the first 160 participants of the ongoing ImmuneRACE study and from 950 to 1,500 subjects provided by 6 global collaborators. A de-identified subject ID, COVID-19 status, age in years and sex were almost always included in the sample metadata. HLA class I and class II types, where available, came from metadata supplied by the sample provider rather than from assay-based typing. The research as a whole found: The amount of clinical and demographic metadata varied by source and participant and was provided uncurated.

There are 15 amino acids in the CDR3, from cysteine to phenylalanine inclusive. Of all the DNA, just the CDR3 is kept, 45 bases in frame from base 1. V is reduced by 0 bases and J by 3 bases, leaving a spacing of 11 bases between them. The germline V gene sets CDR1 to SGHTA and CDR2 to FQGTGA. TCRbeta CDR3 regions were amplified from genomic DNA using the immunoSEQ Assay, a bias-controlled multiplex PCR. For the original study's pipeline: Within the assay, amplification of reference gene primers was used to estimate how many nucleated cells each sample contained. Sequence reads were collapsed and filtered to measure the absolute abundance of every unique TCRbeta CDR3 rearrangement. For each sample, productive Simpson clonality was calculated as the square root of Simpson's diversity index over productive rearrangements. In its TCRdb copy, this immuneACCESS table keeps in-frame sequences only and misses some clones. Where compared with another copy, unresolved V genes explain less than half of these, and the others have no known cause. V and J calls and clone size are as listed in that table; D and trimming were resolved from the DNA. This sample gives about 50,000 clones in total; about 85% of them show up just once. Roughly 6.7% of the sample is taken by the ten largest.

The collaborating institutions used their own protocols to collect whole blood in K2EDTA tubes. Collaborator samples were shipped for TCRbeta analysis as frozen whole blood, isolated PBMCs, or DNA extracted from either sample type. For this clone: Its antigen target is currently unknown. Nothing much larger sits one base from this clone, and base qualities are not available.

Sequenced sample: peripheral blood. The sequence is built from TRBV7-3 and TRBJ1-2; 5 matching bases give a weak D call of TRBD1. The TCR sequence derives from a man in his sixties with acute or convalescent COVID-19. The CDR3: CASSLTVGGYYGYTF. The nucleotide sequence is TGTGCCAGCAGCTTAACAGTGGGGGGGTACTATGGCTACACCTTC.